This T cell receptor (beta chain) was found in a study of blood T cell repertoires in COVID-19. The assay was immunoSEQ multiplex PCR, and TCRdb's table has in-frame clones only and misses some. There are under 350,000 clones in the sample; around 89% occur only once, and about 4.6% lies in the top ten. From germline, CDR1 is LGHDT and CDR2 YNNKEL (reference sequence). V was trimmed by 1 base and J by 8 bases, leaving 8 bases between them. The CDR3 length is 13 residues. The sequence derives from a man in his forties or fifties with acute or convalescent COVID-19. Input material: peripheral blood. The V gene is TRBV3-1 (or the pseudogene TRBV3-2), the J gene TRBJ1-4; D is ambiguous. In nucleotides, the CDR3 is TGTGCCAGCAGCCAAGGGATAGCAGAAAAACTGTTTTTT. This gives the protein CASSQGIAEKLFF.